The source of this T cell receptor beta chain is a study of low-dose radiotherapy and immunotherapy resistance in tumors. At the level of the study: Administration of intravenous cyclophosphamide at 200 mg/m2 took place every two weeks, one day before radiation and immunotherapy.

Gene-specific TRAV and TRBV primers were used for first-strand cDNA, covering alpha and beta chains. TCR amplification involved 15 to 25 PCR cycles with a constant-region primer and V-primer adapter. Isolated mRNA underwent amplification by in vitro transcription. TCRdb re-called the reads with MiXCR, one entry per CDR3 protein. The top ten hold around 10% of the sample, which has 60,000 to 90,000 distinct CDR3 sequences, around 30% seen once. Time point specified: before trial treatment. As their treatment, donors received nivolumab, ipilimumab, aspirin, low-dose cyclophosphamide and low-dose radiotherapy. The sample was PBMCs, taken before treatment. This receptor was identified in a female donor with ovarian cancer.

In DNA form, the CDR3 reads TGTGCCAGCAAGATAACAGGGGGCGCGGAGACCCAGTACTTC. Encoded protein: CASKITGGAETQYF. The chain uses TRBV28 and TRBJ2-5, with 9 bases aligning to TRBD1. V trimming: 7 bases; J trimming: 5 bases; junction bases outside the gene matches: 8. The CDR3 has 14 residues. CDR1 is MDHEN and CDR2 is SYDVKM in the germline V gene.